A selection of T cell receptor beta chains follows, all from one sample in a study of identical twins. TCRdb re-called the 5' RACE reads with MiXCR, one entry per CDR3 protein. The sample carries 500,000 to 650,000 distinct CDR3 sequences, about 7.1% recorded once. This same sample was also part of a study on yellow fever vaccine responses in identical twins.

Sequenced: PBMCs. The origin of the receptors is a woman under 30 in good health. Each CDR3 is given with its conserved first and last residue. A D gene is named only where the DNA matches it firmly. Size tells how often a clone was seen (once, few, many) or the class of an expanded clone, and some rows leave it out.

V: TRBV5-1; length: 16; D: .; J: TRBJ1-5; size: .; CDR3: CASSFDIRLPGQPQHF; DNA: TGCGCCAGCAGCTTCGATATCAGGCTCCCGGGTCAGCCCCAGCATTTT
V: TRBV5-1; length: 15; D: TRBD1; J: TRBJ2-3; size: few; CDR3: CASSFTGGRTDTQYF; DNA: TGCGCCAGCAGCTTTACAGGGGGCCGTACAGATACGCAGTATTTT
V: TRBV20-1; length: 16; D: .; J: TRBJ2-1; size: many; CDR3: CSARTQETLLYNEQFF; DNA: TGCAGTGCTAGAACCCAGGAGACACTTCTTTACAATGAGCAGTTCTTC
V: TRBV7-3; length: 16; D: TRBD2; J: TRBJ2-1; size: .; CDR3: CASSPGLAGGGDEQFF; DNA: TGTGCCAGCAGCCCCGGACTAGCGGGGGGAGGCGATGAGCAGTTCTTC
V: TRBV5-5; length: 16; D: .; J: TRBJ2-1; size: .; CDR3: CASSLEWEIFLNEQFF; DNA: TGTGCCAGCAGCTTGGAGTGGGAGATTTTTTTGAATGAGCAGTTCTTC
V: TRBV28; length: 18; D: .; J: TRBJ2-6; size: .; CDR3: CASARWGLRDSGANVLTF; DNA: TGTGCCTCAGCAAGGTGGGGACTCCGTGACTCTGGGGCCAACGTCCTGACTTTC
V: TRBV20-1; length: 14; D: .; J: TRBJ2-2; size: many; CDR3: CSASQLRGPGELFF; DNA: TGCAGTGCTAGCCAGTTGAGGGGTCCCGGGGAGCTGTTTTTT
V: TRBV10-3; length: 16; D: TRBD1; J: TRBJ2-2; size: .; CDR3: CAISTSDRANTGELFF; DNA: TGTGCCATCAGCACCTCGGACAGGGCGAACACCGGGGAGCTGTTTTTT
V: TRBV5-5; length: 15; D: .; J: TRBJ2-1; size: few; CDR3: CASSLTEGTRDEQFF; DNA: TGTGCCAGCAGCTTGACCGAAGGGACACGGGATGAGCAGTTCTTC
V: TRBV19; length: 14; D: TRBD1; J: TRBJ1-6; size: .; CDR3: CASCAGTGATPLHF; DNA: TGTGCCAGTTGTGCCGGGACAGGGGCGACACCCCTCCACTTT
V: TRBV7-8; length: 13; D: .; J: TRBJ1-4; size: .; CDR3: CASSRGSNEKLFF; DNA: TGTGCCAGCTCCAGAGGGTCTAATGAAAAACTGTTTTTT
V: TRBV20-1; length: 19; D: TRBD1; J: TRBJ2-3; size: few; CDR3: CSARDLSFLGQRSTDTQYF; DNA: TGCAGTGCTAGAGATCTGAGTTTTTTGGGACAGAGATCCACAGATACGCAGTATTTT